The T cell receptor beta chain described here comes from a study of blood T cell repertoires in COVID-19. Whole-study context: The United States, Italy and Spain were the sources of the acute and convalescent COVID-19 samples. T cells, B-cell-depleted T cells, or PBMCs supplied cDNA or gDNA.

Source study methods: Amplifying reference gene primers gave estimates of nucleated cell counts. Data came from immunoSEQ multiplex PCR; TCRdb stores just in-frame clones and leaves some out. The DNA gave D and trimming, while V, J and clone size come from that table. In the table there are fewer than 200,000 clones, roughly 90% of which are singletons. This clone has more than one count but fewer than ten. V lost 4 bases and J 6 bases, leaving 21 bases between the germline ends. The CDR3 is made up of 16 amino acids. The germline CDR1 and CDR2 sequences are LNHDA and SQIVND (reference sequence). The TCR comes from a woman aged 45-60 years with acute or convalescent COVID-19. The sequencing input was peripheral blood. The chain employs TRBV19 and TRBJ1-1; a possible D gene is TRBD1 (5 bases). The CDR3 DNA follows: TGTGCCAGTAGTAAGTGGGGCCAGGCCCTTAAATCTGAAGCTTTCTTT. As protein: CASSKWGQALKSEAFF.